This TCR beta chain stems from a study of T cells in Graves' hyperthyroidism and ophthalmopathy. Amplified TCR beta CDR3 regions came from RNA transcripts. First-round RT-PCR of the TCR CDR3 relied on the HTBI primer set. TCRdb redid the calling of the multiplex PCR reads with MiXCR, one entry per CDR3 protein. The table includes fewer than 650,000 distinct CDR3 sequences, 14% detected once. This CDR3 contains 13 residues. V lost 6 bases, J lost 9 bases, and 15 bases lay in between. This clonotype was seen ten or more times. The receptor comes from a woman aged 18-29 years with Graves' ophthalmopathy. The chain recombines TRBV12-3 or TRBV12-4 with TRBJ2-1; perhaps TRBD2 as D (5 bases). The specimen sequenced was blood. The CDR3 protein is CASSPQRRGEQFF. The CDR3 DNA sequence: TGTGCCAGCAGCCCCCAGCGGAGAGGTGAGCAGTTCTTC.